Here is one T cell receptor beta chain with its context. The antigen remains undetermined. Each CDR3 protein gets one entry after TCRdb re-called the 5' RACE reads with MiXCR. Counted here are more than 1.5 million distinct CDR3 sequences, roughly 35% occurring once; the ten biggest clones make up 0.25% to 0.3%. This record belongs to a study of identical twins. Study conclusions and caveats: Abundant cord blood beta clonotypes carried fewer insertions; memory repertoires showed none. Twin pairs' shared out-of-frame alpha sequences were enriched in low generation probability. The authors noted that invariant MAIT and iNKT cells could partly confound zero-insertion analyses. In drawing conclusions, the study used cross-sectional statistical analysis and did not follow the same donors.

This CDR3 is built from 15 residues. CDR1 is ENHRY and CDR2 is SYGVKD in the germline V gene. V lost 3 bases and J 0 bases, leaving 11 bases between the germline ends. Sample: cord blood. The V call is TRBV10-3, the J call TRBJ1-1; possible D gene TRBD1, 6 bases. This clonotype originated in a newborn girl in good health. The CDR3 DNA reads as TGTGCCATCAGTGACCTCGGACAGATGAACACTGAAGCTTTCTTT. Translation: CAISDLGQMNTEAFF.